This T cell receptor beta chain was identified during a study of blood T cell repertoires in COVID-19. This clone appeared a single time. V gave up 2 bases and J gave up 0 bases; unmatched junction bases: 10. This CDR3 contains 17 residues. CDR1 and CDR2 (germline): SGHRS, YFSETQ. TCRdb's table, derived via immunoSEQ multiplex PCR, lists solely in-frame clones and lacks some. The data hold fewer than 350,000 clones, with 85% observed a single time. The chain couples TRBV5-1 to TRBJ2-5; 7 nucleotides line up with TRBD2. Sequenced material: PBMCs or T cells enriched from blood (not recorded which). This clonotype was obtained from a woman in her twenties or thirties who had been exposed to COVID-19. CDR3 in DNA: TGCGCCAGCAGCTTCAAGCGGGGAACTATATACCAAGAGACCCAGTACTTC. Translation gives CASSFKRGTIYQETQYF.